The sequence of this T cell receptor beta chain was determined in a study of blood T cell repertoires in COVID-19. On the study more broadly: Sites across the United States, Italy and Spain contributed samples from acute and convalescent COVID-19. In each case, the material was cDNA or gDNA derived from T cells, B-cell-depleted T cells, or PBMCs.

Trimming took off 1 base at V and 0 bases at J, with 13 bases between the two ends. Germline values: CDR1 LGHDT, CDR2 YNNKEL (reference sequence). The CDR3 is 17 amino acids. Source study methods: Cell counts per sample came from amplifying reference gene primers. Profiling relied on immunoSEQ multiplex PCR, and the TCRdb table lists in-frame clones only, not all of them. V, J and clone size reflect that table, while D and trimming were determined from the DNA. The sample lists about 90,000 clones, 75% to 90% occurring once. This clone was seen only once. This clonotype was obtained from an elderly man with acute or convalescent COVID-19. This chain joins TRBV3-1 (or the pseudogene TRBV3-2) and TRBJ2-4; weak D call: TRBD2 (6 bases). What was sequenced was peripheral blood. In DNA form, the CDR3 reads TGTGCCAGCAGCCAAGCCCCGACGGGGGTAGCCAAAAACATTCAGTACTTC. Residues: CASSQAPTGVAKNIQYF.